In its sample, the clone carrying this T cell receptor beta chain was seen a few times. This record belongs to a study of identical twins. The ends were cut back, 3 bases at V and 5 bases at J, with 8 bases in the middle. CDR3 length: 12 residues. TCRdb analysed the 5' RACE reads with MiXCR anew, one entry per CDR3 protein. The table lists about 470,000 distinct CDR3 sequences, approximately 24% of them singletons. This sample was also put to use in a study of T cells expressing NK-cell markers. That study adds: These same clonotypes (in a few donors) also led the CD3+CD56-NKG2C+ fraction.

Sequenced sample: CD4+ T cells sorted from blood. The rearrangement joins TRBV12-3 or TRBV12-4 to TRBJ2-7; TRBD2 is a possible D gene (5 bases). This TCR derives from a woman under 30 in good health. Here the CDR3 reads CASSFSGDEQYF. CDR3 sequence (DNA): TGTGCCAGCAGTTTTTCCGGGGACGAGCAGTACTTC.